What follows are 27 T cell receptor beta chains derived from one specimen sequenced in a study of beta chain features in type 1 diabetes. Sequenced material consisted of expressed TCRB transcripts (all of the isolated RNA was reverse transcribed). TCRdb's copy holds only in-frame clones and misses some; the assay was immunoSEQ multiplex PCR. The sample carries 120,000 to 150,000 clones, 40% to 55% recorded once. The sequencing sample was made of Tregs from blood. These receptors were taken from a man between 18 and 29 years old in good health.

This clone was recorded once. This chain uses TRBV7-6 with TRBJ1-2; D remains ambiguous. The length of the CDR3 is 15 residues. Trimming removed 4 bases from V and 3 bases from J, with 15 bases in between. CDR1 and CDR2 (germline): SGHVS, FNYEAQ. CDR3 DNA sequence: TGTGCCAGCAGCTCAATTTCCGGGTTCGACTATGGCTACACCTTC. As protein: CASSSISGFDYGYTF.

The table lists this clone with a few counts. This chain uses TRBV7-2 with TRBJ2-5; TRBD2 agrees at 7 bases. J lost 5 bases, V lost 1 base, and 7 bases had no gene match. From germline, CDR1 is SGHTA and CDR2 FQGNSA. This CDR3 has 15 amino acids. Here the CDR3 reads CASSLEGLVSETQYF. In DNA form, the CDR3 reads TGTGCCAGCAGCTTAGAAGGACTAGTTTCGGAGACCCAGTACTTC.

J is TRBJ2-3 and V is TRBV5-8, with D possibly matching TRBD2 (5 bases). V was cut by 1 base and J by 3 bases, with 9 bases left in between. The CDR3 runs to 14 residues. CDR1 is SGHTS, CDR2 YDEGEE, per germline. The CDR3 spells CASSLLAGTDTQYF. For the CDR3, the DNA is TGTGCCAGCAGCTTGTTGGCGGGTACAGATACGCAGTATTTT.

The chain has TRBV28 and TRBJ2-5; D gene uncertain. Germline V gene sequence: CDR1 MDHEN, CDR2 SYDVKM. The CDR3 covers 15 residues. Deletions cut 2 bases from V and 5 bases from J, with 15 bases between. The CDR3 region has the DNA TGTGCCAGCAGTTTAAGACACCTCAGGTGGGAGACCCAGTACTTC. Translated, it gives CASSLRHLRWETQYF. Drawing the rest from reference TRBV28 and TRBJ2-5, the complete variable domain is DVKVTQSSRYLVKRTGEKVFLECVQDMDHENMFWYRQDPGLGLRLIYFSYDVKMKEKGDIPEGYSVSREKKERFSLILESASTNQTSMYLCASSLRHLRWETQYFGPGTRLLVL.

In its sample, this clone was seen a few times. The CDR3 nucleotides read TGTGCCAGCAGCTCACTGGGACTAGCGAAAGAGACCCAGTACTTC. Protein: CASSSLGLAKETQYF. The chain joins TRBV7-2 to TRBJ2-5; 10 nucleotides agree with TRBD2. Germline-derived CDR1 and CDR2 are SGHTA and FQGNSA. Trimming took 4 bases from V and 3 from J; bases not matched to a gene: 5. The CDR3 runs to 15 residues. Full variable domain (rest looked up from reference TRBV7-2 and TRBJ2-5): GAGVSQSPSNKVTEKGKDVELRCDPISGHTALYWYRQSLGQGLEFLIYFQGNSAPDKSGLPSDRFSAERTGGSVSTLTIQRTQQEDSAVYLCASSSLGLAKETQYFGPGTRLLVL.

This clone was observed a handful of times. The chain employs TRBV11-2 and TRBJ2-5; TRBD2 agrees at 12 bases. This CDR3 spans 14 amino acids. CDR1 SGHAT and CDR2 FQNNGV come from the germline V gene. The J segment lost 3 bases and the V segment lost 5 bases, leaving 1 base of the junction unmatched. CDR3 coding DNA: TGTGCCAGCAGCCGGACTAGCGGGAAAGAGACCCAGTACTTC. It codes for CASSRTSGKETQYF. Full variable domain (remainder filled in from reference TRBV11-2 and TRBJ2-5): EAGVAQSPRYKIIEKRQSVAFWCNPISGHATLYWYQQILGQGPKLLIQFQNNGVVDDSQLPKDRFSAERLKGVDSTLKIQPAKLEDSAVYLCASSRTSGKETQYFGPGTRLLVL.

This clone was detected a few times. The chain recombines TRBV28 with TRBJ2-1; the match to TRBD2 covers 9 bases. Germline assignment: CDR1 MDHEN and CDR2 SYDVKM. This CDR3 has 14 amino acids. V shed 4 bases and J 9 bases; nucleotides not matched to a gene: 7. The CDR3 spells CASSSGLAIGEQFF. In nucleotides, the CDR3 is TGTGCCAGCAGTTCGGGACTAGCAATAGGTGAGCAGTTCTTC.

This chain links TRBV6-4 with TRBJ1-5; D is perhaps TRBD1 (5 bases). The germline V gene has CDR1 MRHNA and CDR2 SNTAGT. The CDR3 spans 13 residues. V lost 3 bases and J 3 bases, leaving 6 bases between the germline ends. CDR3: CASSEQVNQPQHF. For the CDR3, the DNA is TGTGCCAGCAGTGAACAGGTCAATCAGCCCCAGCATTTT.

The rearrangement links TRBV18 to TRBJ2-4; 8 bases are shared with TRBD2. The CDR3 has 15 amino acids. Germline assignment: CDR1 KGHSH and CDR2 LQKENI. The trim removed 3 bases at V and 9 bases at J, leaving 10 bases unmatched. In nucleotides, the CDR3 is TGTGCCAGCTCACCTACCGGGACTAGAGGCCTCATTCAGTACTTC. This codes for CASSPTGTRGLIQYF.

The chain links TRBV5-4 to TRBJ2-6; D might be TRBD1 (5 bases). The V end was cut by 4 bases, the J end by 0 bases, with 8 bases between. In germline, CDR1 is SGHNT, CDR2 YYREEE (reference sequence). The CDR3 covers 15 residues. The CDR3 loop reads CASSPDNSGANVLTF. The CDR3 DNA reads as TGTGCCAGCAGCCCGGACAACTCTGGGGCCAACGTCCTGACTTTC.

The chain links TRBV6-1 to TRBJ1-3; D gene uncertain. Trimming stripped 4 bases from V and 1 base from J, with 11 bases between. The CDR3 length is 15 residues. Germline CDR1 is MNHNS and CDR2 is SASEGT. The CDR3 DNA reads TGTGCCAGCAGTGGGAGCTCCGGTTCTGGAAACACCATATATTTT. Its translation is CASSGSSGSGNTIYF.

The count of this clone is one. The rearrangement joins TRBV13 to TRBJ1-6, with 7 bases fitting TRBD1. This CDR3 comprises 14 residues. V shed 5 bases and J 5 bases; nucleotides not matched to a gene: 3. In germline, CDR1 is PRHDT, CDR2 FYEKMQ (reference sequence). This CDR3 reads CASSRQGNNSPLHF. The CDR3 nucleotides are TGTGCCAGCAGCCGACAGGGTAATAATTCACCCCTCCACTTT.

This chain joins TRBV7-8 and TRBJ2-4; TRBD1 is a possible D gene (5 bases). This CDR3 contains 13 residues. V was trimmed by 3 bases and J by 8 bases, leaving 11 bases between them. Per germline, CDR1 SGHVS and CDR2 FQNEAQ. The CDR3 DNA is TGTGCCAGCAGCTTGACAGCCTTGGACATTCAGTACTTC. As protein: CASSLTALDIQYF.

This rearrangement joins TRBV30 to TRBJ2-1; 8 nucleotides agree with TRBD2. The CDR3 is 17 amino acids. The germline V gene has CDR1 GTSNPN and CDR2 SVGIG (reference sequence). J lost 5 bases, V lost 2 bases, and 14 bases had no gene match. The CDR3 DNA is TGTGCCTGGAGTCGACCCCTCGAAGCGGGAGTTCACAATGAGCAGTTCTTC. It specifies CAWSRPLEAGVHNEQFF. Supplemented by reference TRBV30 and TRBJ2-1, the full variable domain reads SQTIHQWPATLVQPVGSPLSLECTVEGTSNPNLYWYRQAAGRGLQLLFYSVGIGQISSEVPQNLSASRPQDRQFILSSKKLLLSDSGFYLCAWSRPLEAGVHNEQFFGPGTRLTVL.

V and J are TRBV18 and TRBJ2-1; TRBD1 agrees at 11 bases. The germline V gene encodes CDR1 KGHSH and CDR2 LQKENI. The CDR3 has 16 residues. After removal of 0 bases from V and 5 bases from J, the junction contained 3 bases not matched to a gene. CDR3 amino acids: CASSPPGQGVNNEQFF. In nucleotides, the CDR3 is TGTGCCAGCTCACCACCGGGACAGGGGGTGAACAATGAGCAGTTCTTC. Full variable domain (outside the CDR3, taken from reference TRBV18 and TRBJ2-1): NAGVMQNPRHLVRRRGQEARLRCSPMKGHSHVYWYRQLPEEGLKFMVYLQKENIIDESGMPKERFSAEFPKEGPSILRIQQVVRGDSAAYFCASSPPGQGVNNEQFFGPGTRLTVL.

This rearrangement joins TRBV6-1 to TRBJ1-2; no clear D gene. The CDR3 sequence is 13 residues long. The germline V gene encodes CDR1 MNHNS and CDR2 SASEGT. Trimming removed 5 bases from V and 2 bases from J, with 9 bases in between. Written as DNA, the CDR3 is TGTGCCAGCAGTCCCAGGCCCAACTATGGCTACACCTTC. This sequence encodes CASSPRPNYGYTF.

The V and J genes are TRBV7-2 and TRBJ2-7, with TRBD2 matching 8 bases. The CDR3 runs 15 residues. Losses at the gene ends were 5 bases for V and 0 bases for J; bases not matched to a gene: 6. Germline V gene lookup returns CDR1 SGHTA and CDR2 FQGNSA. The CDR3 DNA is TGTGCCAGCAGCCCCTCAGCGGGGGACTCCTACGAGCAGTACTTC. It specifies CASSPSAGDSYEQYF. Drawing the rest from reference TRBV7-2 and TRBJ2-7, the complete variable domain is GAGVSQSPSNKVTEKGKDVELRCDPISGHTALYWYRQSLGQGLEFLIYFQGNSAPDKSGLPSDRFSAERTGGSVSTLTIQRTQQEDSAVYLCASSPSAGDSYEQYFGPGTRLTVT.

The sample holds a few counts of this clone. CDR3 amino acids: CASSIFGGRIYNEQFF. CDR3 nucleotide sequence: TGTGCCAGTAGTATTTTTGGCGGGAGGATTTACAATGAGCAGTTCTTC. The chain is built from TRBV19 and TRBJ2-1; 8 positions agree with TRBD2. CDR1 is LNHDA, CDR2 SQIVND, per germline (reference sequence). The CDR3 runs 16 residues. The V gene end was trimmed by 3 bases and the J gene end by 4 bases; junction bases not matched to a gene: 8.

The chain uses TRBV5-1 and TRBJ1-4, with unresolved D. The CDR3 runs to 15 residues. CDR1 is SGHRS and CDR2 is YFSETQ in the germline V gene. V was pared by 0 bases and J by 4 bases, with 10 bases between. As DNA, the CDR3 is TGCGCCAGCAGCTTGGTCGGGGTCATTAATGAAAAACTGTTTTTT. This codes for CASSLVGVINEKLFF.

There are a few counts of this clone. The genes are TRBV7-2 and TRBJ2-5; D possibly corresponds to TRBD1 (8 bases). The germline V gene has CDR1 SGHTA and CDR2 FQGNSA. The CDR3 covers 13 residues. The V end lost 5 bases, the J end lost 7 bases, and 14 bases lay between the germline ends. The DNA of the CDR3 is TGTGCCAGCAGCCAGACAGGGGAGGGGACCCAGTACTTC. Amino acid sequence: CASSQTGEGTQYF.

The chain employs TRBV10-3 and TRBJ2-1; 7 bases are a match to TRBD1. The CDR3 length is 14 residues. V shed 4 bases and J 7 bases; nucleotides not matched to a gene: 7. Looked up from germline, CDR1 is ENHRY and CDR2 is SYGVKD. CDR3 in DNA: TGTGCCATCAGTGGACAGGGTAGTCGTAATGAGCAGTTCTTC. Its translation: CAISGQGSRNEQFF.

The chain combines TRBV28 with TRBJ2-3, with 7 bases matching TRBD1. Germline CDR1 reads MDHEN; CDR2 reads SYDVKM. This CDR3 region has 14 residues. V shed 5 bases and J 4 bases; nucleotides not matched to a gene: 6. In DNA form, the CDR3 reads TGTGCCAGCAGTCCGGGTGACAGGGCAGATACGCAGTATTTT. It encodes CASSPGDRADTQYF.

In this sample, this clone turned up a few times. This chain joins TRBV6-6 and TRBJ2-1, with D possibly matching TRBD1 (8 bases). CDR1 and CDR2 from the germline V gene are MNHNY and SVGAGI (reference sequence). V gave up 7 bases and J gave up 9 bases, with 22 bases separating them. The CDR3 runs to 15 residues. DNA for the CDR3: TGTGCCAGCACTCACAGGGGGAGCGGGGCGGGTGAGCAGTTCTTC. Its protein product is CASTHRGSGAGEQFF.

Only a few counts were recorded for this clone. The CDR3 here is CASNPLTGVQETQYF. For the CDR3, the DNA is TGTGCCAGCAATCCCCTAACAGGGGTCCAAGAGACCCAGTACTTC. V gene TRBV27 combines with J gene TRBJ2-5; 7 bases line up with TRBD1. CDR1 is MNHEY and CDR2 is SMNVEV in the germline V gene (reference sequence). Losses at the gene ends were 7 bases for V and 1 base for J; bases not matched to a gene: 9. CDR3 length: 15 amino acids.

The chain carries TRBV28 and TRBJ2-3; a weak D match, TRBD2 (6 bases). CDR3 length equals 17 residues. CDR1 is MDHEN, CDR2 SYDVKM, per germline. Trimming took off 4 bases at V and 4 bases at J, with 21 bases between the two ends. CDR3 loop: CASSSRSRRGRSDTQYF. The DNA for the CDR3 is TGTGCCAGCAGTTCCAGATCCAGGAGGGGTAGGTCAGATACGCAGTATTTT. Full variable domain (outside the CDR3, taken from reference TRBV28 and TRBJ2-3): DVKVTQSSRYLVKRTGEKVFLECVQDMDHENMFWYRQDPGLGLRLIYFSYDVKMKEKGDIPEGYSVSREKKERFSLILESASTNQTSMYLCASSSRSRRGRSDTQYFGPGTRLTVL.

The chain links TRBV6-5 to TRBJ2-1; 8 bases map to TRBD2. V was pared by 5 bases and J by 13 bases, with 10 bases of the junction left unmatched. CDR1 is MNHEY and CDR2 is SVGAGI in the germline V gene. This CDR3 is 13 amino acids long. In DNA form, the CDR3 reads TGTGCCAGCAGTACCCGGGGGGGGCTTGAACAGTTCTTC. Its translation: CASSTRGGLEQFF.

The chain has TRBV5-1 and TRBJ2-7, with a weak D call TRBD2 (5 bases). Germline CDR1 reads SGHRS; CDR2 reads YFSETQ. The V gene lost 0 bases and the J gene lost 4 bases, with 5 bases spanning the gap. The CDR3 loop spans 12 amino acids. DNA of the CDR3: TGCGCCAGCAGCTTGGGGGAGTACGAGCAGTACTTC. Translated: CASSLGEYEQYF.